A single sample gave rise to the 26 T cell receptor beta chains below, sequenced in a study of shared T cell receptors in the human thymus. The repertoire was sequenced with immunoSEQ multiplex PCR; TCRdb's copy has only in-frame clones and lacks some. The data show roughly 68,000 clones, about 95% seen once. Sequenced input: thymocytes. Source of these receptors: a human donor.

The chain links TRBV7-9 to TRBJ2-1; a possible D gene is TRBD1 (6 bases). V was shortened by 7 bases and J by 3 bases, with 7 bases between the two germline ends. The CDR3 is 12 residues long. Germline CDR1 SEHNR, CDR2 FQNEAQ (reference sequence). The CDR3 DNA reads TGTGCCAGCAACAGGGTCTACAATGAGCAGTTCTTC. As protein: CASNRVYNEQFF.

This chain joins TRBV18 and TRBJ1-6, with no clear D. Per germline, CDR1 KGHSH and CDR2 LQKENI. V shed 2 bases and J shed 1 base, with 3 bases lying between them. CDR3 length equals 14 residues. Written as DNA, the CDR3 is TGTGCCAGCTCACCAATATCCTATAATTCACCCCTCCACTTT. Its translation: CASSPISYNSPLHF.

Comments on this clone: A read error may account for a junction end that differs from germline. This chain joins TRBV4-3 and TRBJ2-5; the D is unclear. This CDR3 comprises 12 residues. Per germline, CDR1 LGHNA and CDR2 YSLEER. CDR3 protein: CASSHFQGTQYF. DNA of the CDR3: TGCGCCAGCAGCCATTTTCAAGGGACCCAGTACTTC.

V is TRBV28 and J is TRBJ2-7; 8 bases line up with TRBD1. Trimming at V came to 6 bases and at J to 2 bases, leaving 18 bases not matched to a gene. Germline CDR1 is MDHEN and CDR2 is SYDVKM. This CDR3 is built from 18 residues. The CDR3 bases are TGTGCCAGCAGCAGACACATTACCGGGACAGGATCTCCCTACGAGCAGTACTTC. Protein: CASSRHITGTGSPYEQYF.

The table lists this clone with a count of one. At the DNA level, this CDR3 is encoded by other sequences in the same sample as well. The chain couples TRBV4-1 to TRBJ1-1; no reliable D call. V lost 0 bases, J lost 1 base, and 9 bases lay in between. Looked up from germline, CDR1 is MGHRA and CDR2 is YSYEKL. This CDR3 region has 15 residues. The CDR3 region is CASSQDPIRNTEAFF. For the CDR3, the DNA is TGCGCCAGCAGCCAAGATCCCATTAGGAACACTGAAGCTTTCTTT.

This chain connects TRBV2 to TRBJ1-3; D perhaps matches TRBD1 (5 bases). Germline loops: CDR1 SNHLY, CDR2 FYNNEI. The V and J ends lost 0 bases and 1 base respectively, with 13 bases between them. The CDR3 contains 17 residues. The CDR3 DNA sequence: TGTGCCAGCAGTGAAGCGCAAGGGGTCGGGTCTGGAAACACCATATATTTT. It is translated as CASSEAQGVGSGNTIYF. The variable domain in full, completed from reference TRBV2 and TRBJ1-3, reads EPEVTQTPSHQVTQMGQEVILRCVPISNHLYFYWYRQILGQKVEFLVSFYNNEISEKSEIFDDQFSVERPDGSNFTLKIRSTKLEDSAMYFCASSEAQGVGSGNTIYFGEGSWLTVV.

V gene TRBV15 combines with J gene TRBJ2-3; D may be TRBD1 (5 bases). The V gene lost 3 bases and the J gene lost 4 bases, with 14 bases spanning the gap. The CDR3 loop spans 15 amino acids. Germline CDR1 reads LNHNV; CDR2 reads YYDKDF (reference sequence). The CDR3 loop is CATSSFGVRADTQYF. The CDR3 DNA is TGTGCCACCAGCAGTTTTGGGGTCAGGGCAGATACGCAGTATTTT.

The chain links TRBV5-1 to TRBJ1-1; D is perhaps TRBD1 (6 bases). Germline CDR1 reads SGHRS; CDR2 reads YFSETQ. The CDR3 contains 16 residues. The ends were cut back, 1 base at V and 0 bases at J, with 13 bases in the middle. The CDR3 is CASSLRQGHMNTEAFF. The CDR3 DNA reads as TGCGCCAGCAGCTTGAGGCAGGGACACATGAACACTGAAGCTTTCTTT.

V is TRBV4-3 and J is TRBJ2-7; 15 bases line up with TRBD2. Germline V gene data show CDR1 as LGHNA and CDR2 as YSLEER. The ends lost 4 bases at V and 4 bases at J; junction bases unmatched: 17. The CDR3 runs to 20 residues. CDR3 sequence: CASSRNVVGLAGGSFYEQYF. The CDR3 DNA sequence: TGCGCCAGCAGCCGAAATGTAGTGGGACTAGCGGGGGGTAGTTTTTACGAGCAGTACTTC.

The chain recombines TRBV7-9 with TRBJ2-1; TRBD1 is a possible D gene (5 bases). CDR1 and CDR2 (germline): SEHNR, FQNEAQ (reference sequence). V lost 3 bases, J lost 10 bases, and 13 bases lay in between. The CDR3 loop spans 13 amino acids. The CDR3 here is CASSLGPKGEQFF. The CDR3, as DNA: TGTGCCAGCAGCTTGGGGCCCAAAGGGGAGCAGTTCTTC. Drawing the rest from reference TRBV7-9 and TRBJ2-1, the complete variable domain is DTGVSQNPRHKITKRGQNVTFRCDPISEHNRLYWYRQTLGQGPEFLTYFQNEAQLEKSRLLSDRFSAERPKGSFSTLEIQRTEQGDSAMYLCASSLGPKGEQFFGPGTRLTVL.

The CDR3 DNA is TGTGCCAGCAGCTCCACCCCCTCTAGCACAGATACGCAGTATTTT. Translation: CASSSTPSSTDTQYF. The V gene is TRBV7-3, the J gene TRBJ2-3; D remains unclear. This CDR3 region has 15 residues. Germline loops: CDR1 SGHTA, CDR2 FQGTGA. The V end was cut by 4 bases, the J end by 0 bases, with 11 bases between.

In its sample, this clone was seen a few times. The V call is TRBV27, the J call TRBJ1-6; weak D call: TRBD1 (6 bases). This CDR3 spans 13 amino acids. The germline gives CDR1 MNHEY, CDR2 SMNVEV (reference sequence). Deletions cut 4 bases from V and 7 bases from J, with 8 bases between. DNA for the CDR3: TGTGCCAGCAGTTGGGGGCGGAATTCACCCCTCCACTTT. Translating gives CASSWGRNSPLHF.

The V and J genes are TRBV6-1 and TRBJ2-2; 7 bases match TRBD1. Trimming at V came to 6 bases and at J to 2 bases, leaving 3 bases not matched to a gene. Germline V lookup: CDR1 MNHNS, CDR2 SASEGT. The CDR3 runs 14 residues. CDR3 in DNA: TGTGCCAGCAGGGGACAGATTAACACCGGGGAGCTGTTTTTT. Protein sequence: CASRGQINTGELFF.

The chain links TRBV30 to TRBJ1-2; 8 bases are a match to TRBD1. The CDR3 contains 16 residues. The V segment lost 3 bases and the J segment 7 bases; nucleotides outside the gene matches: 16. Germline CDR1 reads GTSNPN; CDR2 reads SVGIG (reference sequence). The CDR3 sequence: CAWSLDWDRSKVGYTF. Here the CDR3 DNA reads TGTGCCTGGAGCCTCGACTGGGACAGGTCAAAGGTTGGCTACACCTTC.

The rearrangement uses TRBV10-3 and TRBJ2-2; D remains ambiguous. V lost 3 bases to trimming and J lost 0 bases, with 8 bases between them. From germline, CDR1 is ENHRY and CDR2 SYGVKD. This CDR3 comprises 15 residues. The CDR3 is CAISEGRTNTGELFF. The DNA of the CDR3 is TGTGCCATCAGTGAAGGCAGAACGAACACCGGGGAGCTGTTTTTT.

In this sample, this clone turned up once. The chain links TRBV6-1 to TRBJ2-3, with a tentative D call TRBD2 (5 bases). This CDR3 comprises 18 residues. V shed 4 bases and J shed 2 bases, with 22 bases lying between them. CDR1 and CDR2 from the germline V gene are MNHNS and SASEGT. CDR3 nucleotides: TGTGCCAGCAGTGTTGAAGGACTCCCTATCCCCACCACAGATACGCAGTATTTT. Translating it yields CASSVEGLPIPTTDTQYF.

This clone was seen once. The chain recombines TRBV6-1 with TRBJ1-5, with a tentative D call TRBD1 (6 bases). Trimming removed 2 bases at V and 0 bases at J, with 26 bases between. Germline CDR1 is MNHNS and CDR2 is SASEGT. The CDR3 has 21 amino acids. The chain's CDR3 is CASSELGTTGRGYYSNQPQHF. The DNA for the CDR3 is TGTGCCAGCAGTGAACTGGGTACCACAGGGAGAGGGTATTATAGCAATCAGCCCCAGCATTTT.

The V gene is TRBV5-1, the J gene TRBJ1-1; tentatively, D is TRBD1 (5 bases). V was shortened by 1 base and J by 5 bases, with 12 bases between the two germline ends. The CDR3 sequence is 14 residues long. The germline CDR1 and CDR2 sequences are SGHRS and YFSETQ. DNA for the CDR3: TGCGCCAGCAGCTTGCCCAGGGAGGGGACTGAAGCTTTCTTT. Its protein product is CASSLPREGTEAFF. The full variable domain, with the rest looked up from reference TRBV5-1 and TRBJ1-1, is KAGVTQTPRYLIKTRGQQVTLSCSPISGHRSVSWYQQTPGQGLQFLFEYFSETQRNKGNFPGRFSGRQFSNSRSEMNVSTLELGDSALYLCASSLPREGTEAFFGQGTRLTVV.

This chain connects TRBV5-1 to TRBJ1-1; perhaps TRBD1 as D (6 bases). V was cut by 5 bases and J by 5 bases, with 37 bases left in between. The germline gives CDR1 SGHRS, CDR2 YFSETQ. This CDR3 has 21 amino acids. The CDR3 spells CASRWLGPKNPGGRGVTEAFF. CDR3 bases: TGCGCCAGCAGGTGGCTTGGCCCGAAAAACCCCGGGGGAAGGGGGGTGACTGAAGCTTTCTTT. Full variable domain (outside the CDR3, taken from reference TRBV5-1 and TRBJ1-1): KAGVTQTPRYLIKTRGQQVTLSCSPISGHRSVSWYQQTPGQGLQFLFEYFSETQRNKGNFPGRFSGRQFSNSRSEMNVSTLELGDSALYLCASRWLGPKNPGGRGVTEAFFGQGTRLTVV.

This chain uses TRBV5-1 with TRBJ2-5; 10 positions match TRBD2. Germline lookup yields CDR1 SGHRS and CDR2 YFSETQ. The V segment lost 0 bases and the J segment 3 bases; nucleotides outside the gene matches: 8. This CDR3 region has 17 residues. The CDR3 protein is CASSLVAGGPREETQYF. In DNA form, the CDR3 reads TGCGCCAGCAGCTTGGTAGCGGGGGGACCGCGGGAAGAGACCCAGTACTTC.

V usage is TRBV5-3 and J usage is TRBJ1-2; D unclear. TRBV5-3 is an ORF, with its function uncertain. This CDR3 has 13 amino acids. V shed 9 bases and J shed 4 bases, with 16 bases lying between them. CDR3 loop: CAIPLGPRYGYTF. CDR3 DNA sequence: TGTGCCATACCCCTAGGCCCTCGCTATGGCTACACCTTC.

The chain employs TRBV5-1 and TRBJ1-6, with D maybe TRBD1 (6 bases). This CDR3 has 12 amino acids. Germline CDR1 and CDR2: SGHRS and YFSETQ. The V gene lost 6 bases and the J gene lost 8 bases, with 9 bases spanning the gap. The CDR3 DNA is TGCGCCAGCAAGAACAGGGATTCACCCCTCCACTTT. Amino acid sequence: CASKNRDSPLHF.

The chain carries TRBV7-9 and TRBJ1-1, with a weak D call TRBD1 (6 bases). V was pared by 5 bases and J by 1 base, with 14 bases between. This CDR3 contains 15 residues. Germline V gene sequence: CDR1 SEHNR, CDR2 FQNEAQ (reference sequence). CDR3 sequence (DNA): TGTGCCAGCAGCCATAAACCGGGACAGAACACTGAAGCTTTCTTT. Its translation is CASSHKPGQNTEAFF.

The chain is built from TRBV13 and TRBJ1-6, with a tentative D call TRBD1 (5 bases). Per germline, CDR1 PRHDT and CDR2 FYEKMQ (reference sequence). This CDR3 spans 16 amino acids. V was clipped by 1 base and J by 7 bases, with 14 bases between them. The CDR3 DNA is TGTGCCAGCAGCTTAGCTAGGACAATACAGAATTCACCCCTCCACTTT. Translated, it gives CASSLARTIQNSPLHF.

The CDR3 here is CATNSLTSGGAANTGELFF. The CDR3 DNA is TGTGCCACCAACAGTTTGACTAGCGGGGGGGCTGCGAACACCGGGGAGCTGTTTTTT. V usage is TRBV27 and J usage is TRBJ2-2; 14 bases agree with TRBD2. The CDR3 covers 19 residues. V shed 10 bases, J shed 0 bases, and the junction held 13 bases outside the gene matches. Germline CDR1 reads MNHEY; CDR2 reads SMNVEV (reference sequence).

The chain is built from TRBV28 and TRBJ2-5; D unclear. Germline CDR1 is MDHEN and CDR2 is SYDVKM. CDR3 length: 13 residues. Trimming stripped 7 bases from V and 1 base from J, with 10 bases between. CDR3 coding DNA: TGTGCCAGCACCTCGCCTAGCCAAGAGACCCAGTACTTC. Translation: CASTSPSQETQYF.